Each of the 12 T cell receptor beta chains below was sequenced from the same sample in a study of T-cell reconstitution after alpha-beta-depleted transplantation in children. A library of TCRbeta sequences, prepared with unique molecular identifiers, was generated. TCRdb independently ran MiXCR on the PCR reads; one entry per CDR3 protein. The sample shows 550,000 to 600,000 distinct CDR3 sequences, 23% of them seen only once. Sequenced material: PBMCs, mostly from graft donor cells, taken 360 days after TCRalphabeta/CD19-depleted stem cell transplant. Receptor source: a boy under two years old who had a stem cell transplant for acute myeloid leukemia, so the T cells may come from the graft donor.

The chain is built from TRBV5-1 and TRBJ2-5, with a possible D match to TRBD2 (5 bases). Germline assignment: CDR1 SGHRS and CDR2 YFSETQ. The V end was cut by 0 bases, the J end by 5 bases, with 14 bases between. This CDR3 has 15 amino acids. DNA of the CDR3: TGCGCCAGCAGCTTGGCCAACGGCCGGGGTGAGACCCAGTACTTC. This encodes CASSLANGRGETQYF.

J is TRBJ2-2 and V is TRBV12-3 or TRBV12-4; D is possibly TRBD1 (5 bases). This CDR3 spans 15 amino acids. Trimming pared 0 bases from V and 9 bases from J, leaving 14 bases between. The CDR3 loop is CASSLARQGLRELFF. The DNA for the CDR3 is TGTGCCAGCAGTTTAGCAAGGCAGGGTCTACGGGAGCTGTTTTTT.

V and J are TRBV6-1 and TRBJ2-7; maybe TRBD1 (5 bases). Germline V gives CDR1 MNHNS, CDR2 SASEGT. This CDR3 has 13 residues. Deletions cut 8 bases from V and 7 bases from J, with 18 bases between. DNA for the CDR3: TGTGCCAGCTGGGGCAGGTTTGCCCCGGAGCAGTACTTC. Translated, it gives CASWGRFAPEQYF.

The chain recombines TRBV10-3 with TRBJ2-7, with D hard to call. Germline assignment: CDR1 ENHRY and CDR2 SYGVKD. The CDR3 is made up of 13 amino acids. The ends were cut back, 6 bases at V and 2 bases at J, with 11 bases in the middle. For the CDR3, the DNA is TGTGCCATCAGGAAGGACGGTCCCTACGAGCAGTACTTC. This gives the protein CAIRKDGPYEQYF.

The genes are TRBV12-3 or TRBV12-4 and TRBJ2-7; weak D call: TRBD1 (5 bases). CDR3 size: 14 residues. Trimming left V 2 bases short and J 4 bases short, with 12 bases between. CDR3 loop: CASSLRERGYEQYF. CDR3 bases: TGTGCCAGCAGTTTAAGGGAAAGGGGATACGAGCAGTACTTC.

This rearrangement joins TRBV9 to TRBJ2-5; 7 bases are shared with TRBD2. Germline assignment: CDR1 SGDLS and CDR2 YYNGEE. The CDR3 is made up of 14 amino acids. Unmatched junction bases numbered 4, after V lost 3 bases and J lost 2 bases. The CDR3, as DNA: TGTGCCAGCAGCGAGGAGGGAGGGCAAGAGACCCAGTACTTC. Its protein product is CASSEEGGQETQYF. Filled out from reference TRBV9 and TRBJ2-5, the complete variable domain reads DSGVTQTPKHLITATGQRVTLRCSPRSGDLSVYWYQQSLDQGLQFLIQYYNGEERAKGNILERFSAQQFPDLHSELNLSSLELGDSALYFCASSEEGGQETQYFGPGTRLLVL.

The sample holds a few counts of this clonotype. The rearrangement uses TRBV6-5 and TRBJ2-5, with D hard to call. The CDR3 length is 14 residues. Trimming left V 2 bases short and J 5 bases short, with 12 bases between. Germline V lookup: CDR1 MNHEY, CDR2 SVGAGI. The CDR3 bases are TGTGCCAGCAGTTACGTCGGAACCACCGAGACCCAGTACTTC. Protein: CASSYVGTTETQYF.

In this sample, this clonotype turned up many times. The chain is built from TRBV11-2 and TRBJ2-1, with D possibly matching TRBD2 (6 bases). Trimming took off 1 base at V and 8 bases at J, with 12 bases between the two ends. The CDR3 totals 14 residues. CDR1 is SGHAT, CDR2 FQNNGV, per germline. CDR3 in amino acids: CASSLGSGRHEQFF. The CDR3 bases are TGTGCCAGCAGCTTAGGGTCGGGGAGGCATGAGCAGTTCTTC.

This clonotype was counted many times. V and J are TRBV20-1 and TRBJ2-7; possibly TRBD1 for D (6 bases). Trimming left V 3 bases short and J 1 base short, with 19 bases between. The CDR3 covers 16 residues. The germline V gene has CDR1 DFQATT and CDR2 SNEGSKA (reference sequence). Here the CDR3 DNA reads TGCAGTGCTAGGGCAGATGGGGGCAGCTCATCCTACGAGCAGTACGTC. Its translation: CSARADGGSSSYEQYV.

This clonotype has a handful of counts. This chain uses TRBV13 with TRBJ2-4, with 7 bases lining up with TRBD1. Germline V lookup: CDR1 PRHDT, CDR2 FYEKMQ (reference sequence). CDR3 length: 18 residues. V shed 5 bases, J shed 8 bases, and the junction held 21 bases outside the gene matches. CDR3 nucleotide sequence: TGTGCCAGCAGCGAATGGAGTCGGACAGGATGGGGCTTCGACATTCAGTACTTC. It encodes CASSEWSRTGWGFDIQYF.

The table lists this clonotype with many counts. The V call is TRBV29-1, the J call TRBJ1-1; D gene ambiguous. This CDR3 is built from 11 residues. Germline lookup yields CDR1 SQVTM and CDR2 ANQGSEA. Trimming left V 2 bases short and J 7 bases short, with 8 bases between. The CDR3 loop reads CSVELTVEAFF. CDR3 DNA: TGCAGCGTTGAATTGACCGTTGAAGCTTTCTTT.

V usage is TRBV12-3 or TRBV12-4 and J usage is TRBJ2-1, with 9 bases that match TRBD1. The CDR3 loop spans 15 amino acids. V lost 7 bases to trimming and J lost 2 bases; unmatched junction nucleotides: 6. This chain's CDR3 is CASTLRDRAYNEQFF. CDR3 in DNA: TGTGCCAGCACCCTGCGGGACAGGGCCTACAATGAGCAGTTCTTC.